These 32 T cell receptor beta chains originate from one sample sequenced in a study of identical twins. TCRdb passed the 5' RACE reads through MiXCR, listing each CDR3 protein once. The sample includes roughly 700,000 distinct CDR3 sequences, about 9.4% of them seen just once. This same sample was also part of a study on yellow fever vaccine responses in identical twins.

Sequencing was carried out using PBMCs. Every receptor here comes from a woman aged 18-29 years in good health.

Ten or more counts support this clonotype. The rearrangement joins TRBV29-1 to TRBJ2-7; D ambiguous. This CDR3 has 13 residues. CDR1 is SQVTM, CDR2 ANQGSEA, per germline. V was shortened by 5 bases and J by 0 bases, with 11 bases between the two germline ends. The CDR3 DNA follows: TGCAGCGTTCCCTCTCCTAGCTCCTACGAGCAGTACTTC. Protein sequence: CSVPSPSSYEQYF.

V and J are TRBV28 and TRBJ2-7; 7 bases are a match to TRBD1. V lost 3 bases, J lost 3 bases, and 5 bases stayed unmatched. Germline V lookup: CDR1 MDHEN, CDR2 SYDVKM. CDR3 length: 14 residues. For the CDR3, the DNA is TGTGCCAGCAGTTTCCGGACAGGACGCTACGAGCAGTACTTC. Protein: CASSFRTGRYEQYF.

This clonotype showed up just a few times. The CDR3 reads CASSVEGGDTQYF. The CDR3 DNA is TGTGCCAGCAGCGTAGAAGGGGGAGATACGCAGTATTTT. The chain uses TRBV9 and TRBJ2-3; perhaps TRBD1 as D (6 bases). V was clipped by 0 bases and J by 5 bases, with 7 bases between them. CDR3 length equals 13 residues. From germline, CDR1 is SGDLS and CDR2 YYNGEE.

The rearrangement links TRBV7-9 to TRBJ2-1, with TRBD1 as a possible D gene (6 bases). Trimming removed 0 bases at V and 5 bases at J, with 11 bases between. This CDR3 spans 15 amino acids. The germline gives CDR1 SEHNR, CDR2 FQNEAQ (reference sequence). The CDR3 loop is CASSLAPTGNNEQFF. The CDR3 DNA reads TGTGCCAGCAGCTTAGCCCCGACAGGAAACAATGAGCAGTTCTTC.

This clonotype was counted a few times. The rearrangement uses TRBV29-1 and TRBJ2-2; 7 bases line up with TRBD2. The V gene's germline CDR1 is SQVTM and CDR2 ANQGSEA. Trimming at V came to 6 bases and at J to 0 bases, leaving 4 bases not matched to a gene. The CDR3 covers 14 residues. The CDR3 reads CSVGGTANTGELFF. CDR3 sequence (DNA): TGCAGCGTCGGGGGGACGGCGAACACCGGGGAGCTGTTTTTT.

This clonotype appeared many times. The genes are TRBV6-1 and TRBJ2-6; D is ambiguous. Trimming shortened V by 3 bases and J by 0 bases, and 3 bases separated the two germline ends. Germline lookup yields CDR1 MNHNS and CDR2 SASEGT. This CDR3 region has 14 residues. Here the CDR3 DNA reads TGTGCCAGCAGTGAGGTCTCTGGGGCCAACGTCCTGACTTTC. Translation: CASSEVSGANVLTF.

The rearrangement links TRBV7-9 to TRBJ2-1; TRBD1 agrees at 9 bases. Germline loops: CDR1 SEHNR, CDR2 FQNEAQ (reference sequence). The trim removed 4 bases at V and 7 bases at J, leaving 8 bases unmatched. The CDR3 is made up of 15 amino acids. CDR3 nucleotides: TGTGCCAGCAGCTCCAACCGGGACAGGGTAAATGAGCAGTTCTTC. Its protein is CASSSNRDRVNEQFF.

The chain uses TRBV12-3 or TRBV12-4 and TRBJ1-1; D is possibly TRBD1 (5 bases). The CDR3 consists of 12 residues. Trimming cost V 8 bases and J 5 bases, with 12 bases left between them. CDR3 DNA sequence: TGTGCCAGCTGGGGCCTGGGTACTGAAGCTTTCTTT. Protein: CASWGLGTEAFF.

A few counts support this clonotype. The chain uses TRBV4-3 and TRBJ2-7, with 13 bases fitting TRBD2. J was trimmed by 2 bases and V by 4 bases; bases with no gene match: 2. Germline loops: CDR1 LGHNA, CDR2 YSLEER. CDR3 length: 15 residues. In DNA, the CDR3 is TGCGCCAGCAGCCGAGGGACTAGCGGGGCCTACGAGCAGTACTTC. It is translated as CASSRGTSGAYEQYF.

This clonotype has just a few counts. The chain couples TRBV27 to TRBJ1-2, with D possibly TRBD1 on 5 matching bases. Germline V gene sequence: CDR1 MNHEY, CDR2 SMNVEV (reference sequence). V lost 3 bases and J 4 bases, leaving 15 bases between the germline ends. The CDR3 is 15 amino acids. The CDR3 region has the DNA TGTGCCAGCAGTTTTTACACGACAGACTTCTATGGCTACACCTTC. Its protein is CASSFYTTDFYGYTF.

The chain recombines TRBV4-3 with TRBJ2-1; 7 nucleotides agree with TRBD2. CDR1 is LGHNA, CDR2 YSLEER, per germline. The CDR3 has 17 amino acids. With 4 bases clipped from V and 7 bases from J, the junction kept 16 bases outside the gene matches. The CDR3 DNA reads TGCGCCAGCAGCCGCAACGCAAGGGTGGGGGAGGGGAATGAGCAGTTCTTC. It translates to CASSRNARVGEGNEQFF.

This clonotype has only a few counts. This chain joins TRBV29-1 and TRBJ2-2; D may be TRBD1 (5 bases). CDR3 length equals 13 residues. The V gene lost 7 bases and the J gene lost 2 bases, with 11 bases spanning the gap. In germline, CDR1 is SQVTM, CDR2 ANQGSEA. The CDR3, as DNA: TGCAGCGGCCTAGGGGTCAACACCGGGGAGCTGTTTTTT. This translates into CSGLGVNTGELFF.

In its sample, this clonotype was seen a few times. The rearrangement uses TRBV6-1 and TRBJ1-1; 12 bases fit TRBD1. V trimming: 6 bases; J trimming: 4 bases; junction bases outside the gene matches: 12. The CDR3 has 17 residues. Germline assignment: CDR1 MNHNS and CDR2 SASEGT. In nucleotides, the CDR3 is TGTGCCAGCAGACCGACCGGAGGGACAGGGGGCTCCACTGAAGCTTTCTTT. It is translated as CASRPTGGTGGSTEAFF.

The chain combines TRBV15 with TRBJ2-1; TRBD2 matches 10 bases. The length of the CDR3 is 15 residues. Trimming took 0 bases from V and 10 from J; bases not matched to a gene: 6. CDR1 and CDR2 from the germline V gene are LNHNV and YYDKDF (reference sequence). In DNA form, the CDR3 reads TGTGCCACCAGCAGAGATGGGCTAGCGGGAGACGAGCAGTTCTTC. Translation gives CATSRDGLAGDEQFF. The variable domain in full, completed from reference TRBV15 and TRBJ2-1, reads DAMVIQNPRYQVTQFGKPVTLSCSQTLNHNVMYWYQQKSSQAPKLLFHYYDKDFNNEADTPDNFQSRRPNTSFCFLDIRSPGLGDTAMYLCATSRDGLAGDEQFFGPGTRLTVL.

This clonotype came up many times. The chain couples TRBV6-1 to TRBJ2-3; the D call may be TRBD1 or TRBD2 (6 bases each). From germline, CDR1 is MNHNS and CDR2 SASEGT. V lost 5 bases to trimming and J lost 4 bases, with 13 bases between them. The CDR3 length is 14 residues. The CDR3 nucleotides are TGTGCCAGCAGTAGGGGGGATCGGGCAGATACGCAGTATTTT. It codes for CASSRGDRADTQYF.

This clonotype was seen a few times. CDR3 amino acids: CASSFLGRRGGTEAFF. In nucleotides, the CDR3 is TGTGCCAGCAGTTTTTTGGGTCGCCGGGGTGGCACTGAAGCTTTCTTT. J is TRBJ1-1 and V is TRBV12-3 or TRBV12-4; D ambiguous. Trimming took 3 bases from V and 4 from J, leaving 18 bases between them. The CDR3 contains 16 residues.

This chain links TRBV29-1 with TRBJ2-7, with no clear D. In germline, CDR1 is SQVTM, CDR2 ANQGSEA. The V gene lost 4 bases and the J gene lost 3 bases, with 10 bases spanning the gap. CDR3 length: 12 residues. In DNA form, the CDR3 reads TGCAGCGTTGGGGTGGGGAACTACGAGCAGTACTTC. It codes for CSVGVGNYEQYF.

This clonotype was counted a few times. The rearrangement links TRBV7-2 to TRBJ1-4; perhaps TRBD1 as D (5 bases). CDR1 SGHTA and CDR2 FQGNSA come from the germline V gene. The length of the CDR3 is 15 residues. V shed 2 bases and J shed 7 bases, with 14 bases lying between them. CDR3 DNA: TGTGCCAGCAGCTTAACTAGACAGACAATTGAAAAACTGTTTTTT. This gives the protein CASSLTRQTIEKLFF.

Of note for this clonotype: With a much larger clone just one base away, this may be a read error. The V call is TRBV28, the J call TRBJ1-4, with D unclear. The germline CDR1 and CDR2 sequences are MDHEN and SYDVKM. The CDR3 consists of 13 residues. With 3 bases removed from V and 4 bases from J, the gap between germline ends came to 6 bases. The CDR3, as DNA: TGTGCCAGCAGTTTTCGGAATAATGAAAAACTGTTTTTT. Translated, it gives CASSFRNNEKLFF.

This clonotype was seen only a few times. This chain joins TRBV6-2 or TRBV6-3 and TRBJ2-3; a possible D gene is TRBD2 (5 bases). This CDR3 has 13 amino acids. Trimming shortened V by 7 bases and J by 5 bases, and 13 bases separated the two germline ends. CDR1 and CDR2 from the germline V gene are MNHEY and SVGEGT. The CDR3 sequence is CASIDGLRDTQYF. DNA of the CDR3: TGTGCCAGCATAGACGGACTGAGAGATACGCAGTATTTT.

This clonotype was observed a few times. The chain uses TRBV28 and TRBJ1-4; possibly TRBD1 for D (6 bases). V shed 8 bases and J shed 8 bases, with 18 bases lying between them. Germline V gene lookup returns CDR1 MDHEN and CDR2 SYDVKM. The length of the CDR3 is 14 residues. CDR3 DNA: TGTGCCAGCCAACCGAAATCAGGACAGGAAAAACTGTTTTTT. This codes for CASQPKSGQEKLFF. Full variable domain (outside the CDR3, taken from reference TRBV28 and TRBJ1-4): DVKVTQSSRYLVKRTGEKVFLECVQDMDHENMFWYRQDPGLGLRLIYFSYDVKMKEKGDIPEGYSVSREKKERFSLILESASTNQTSMYLCASQPKSGQEKLFFGSGTQLSVL.

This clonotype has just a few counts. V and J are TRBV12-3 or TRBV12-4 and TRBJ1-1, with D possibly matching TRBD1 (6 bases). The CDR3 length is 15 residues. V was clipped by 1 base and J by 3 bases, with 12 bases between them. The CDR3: CASSLGGPRHTEAFF. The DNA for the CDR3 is TGTGCCAGCAGTTTAGGGGGGCCAAGACACACTGAAGCTTTCTTT.

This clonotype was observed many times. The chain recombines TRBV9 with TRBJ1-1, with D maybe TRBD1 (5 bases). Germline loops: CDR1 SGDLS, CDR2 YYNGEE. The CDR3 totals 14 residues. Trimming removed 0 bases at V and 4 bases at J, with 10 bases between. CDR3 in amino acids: CASSVGGDGTEAFF. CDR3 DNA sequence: TGTGCCAGCAGCGTAGGAGGGGATGGCACTGAAGCTTTCTTT. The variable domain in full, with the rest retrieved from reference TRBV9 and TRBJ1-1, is DSGVTQTPKHLITATGQRVTLRCSPRSGDLSVYWYQQSLDQGLQFLIQYYNGEERAKGNILERFSAQQFPDLHSELNLSSLELGDSALYFCASSVGGDGTEAFFGQGTRLTVV.

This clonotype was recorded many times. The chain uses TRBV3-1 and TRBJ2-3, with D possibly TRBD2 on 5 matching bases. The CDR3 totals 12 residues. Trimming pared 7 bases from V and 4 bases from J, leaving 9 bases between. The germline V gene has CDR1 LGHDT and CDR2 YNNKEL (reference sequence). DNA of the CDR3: TGTGCCAGCACCCGCGGGTCAGATACGCAGTATTTT. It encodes CASTRGSDTQYF.

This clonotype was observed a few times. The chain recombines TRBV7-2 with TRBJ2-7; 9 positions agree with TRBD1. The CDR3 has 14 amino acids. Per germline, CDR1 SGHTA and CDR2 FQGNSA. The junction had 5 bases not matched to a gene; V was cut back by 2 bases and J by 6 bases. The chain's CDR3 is CASSLRQGGAEQYF. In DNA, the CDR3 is TGTGCCAGCAGCTTACGACAGGGGGGAGCCGAGCAGTACTTC.

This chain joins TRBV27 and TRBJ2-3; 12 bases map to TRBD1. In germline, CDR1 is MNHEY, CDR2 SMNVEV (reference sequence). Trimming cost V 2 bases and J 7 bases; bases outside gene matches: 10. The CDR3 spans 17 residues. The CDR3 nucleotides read TGTGCCAGCAGTTTACGAGGGACAGGGGGCGGACCACATACGCAGTATTTT. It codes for CASSLRGTGGGPHTQYF.

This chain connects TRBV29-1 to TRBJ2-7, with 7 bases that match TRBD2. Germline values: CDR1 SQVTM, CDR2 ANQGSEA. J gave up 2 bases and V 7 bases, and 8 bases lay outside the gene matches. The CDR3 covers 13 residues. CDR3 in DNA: TGCAGCGCTGAGGGCGGGGGACCCTACGAGCAGTACTTC. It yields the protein CSAEGGGPYEQYF.

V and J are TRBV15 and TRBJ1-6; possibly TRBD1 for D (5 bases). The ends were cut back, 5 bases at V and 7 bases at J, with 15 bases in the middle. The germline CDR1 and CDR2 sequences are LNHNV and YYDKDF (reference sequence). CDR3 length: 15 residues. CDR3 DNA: TGTGCCACCAGCGGGGGGTCTGCCTTCAATTCACCCCTCCACTTT. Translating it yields CATSGGSAFNSPLHF.

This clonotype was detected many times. The CDR3 region is CASSYTESETQYF. The CDR3 nucleotides read TGTGCCAGCAGTTACACGGAATCGGAGACCCAGTACTTC. The rearrangement uses TRBV6-2 or TRBV6-3 and TRBJ2-5; unclear D gene. The CDR3 spans 13 residues. Germline-derived CDR1 and CDR2 are MNHEY and SVGEGT. V lost 2 bases, J lost 5 bases, and 9 bases lay in between.

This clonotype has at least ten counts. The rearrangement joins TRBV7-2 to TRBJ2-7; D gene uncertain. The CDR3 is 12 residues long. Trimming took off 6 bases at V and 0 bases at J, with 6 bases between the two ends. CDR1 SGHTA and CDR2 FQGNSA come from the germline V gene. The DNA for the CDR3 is TGTGCCAGCAGGAAGAACTCCTACGAGCAGTACTTC. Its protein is CASRKNSYEQYF.

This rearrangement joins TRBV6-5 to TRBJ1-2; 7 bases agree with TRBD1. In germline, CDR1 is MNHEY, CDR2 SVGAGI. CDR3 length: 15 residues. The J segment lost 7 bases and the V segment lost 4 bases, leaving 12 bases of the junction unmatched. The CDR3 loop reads CASSSTGRQGVGYTF. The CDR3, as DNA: TGTGCCAGCAGTTCGACCGGCCGGCAGGGGGTTGGCTACACCTTC.

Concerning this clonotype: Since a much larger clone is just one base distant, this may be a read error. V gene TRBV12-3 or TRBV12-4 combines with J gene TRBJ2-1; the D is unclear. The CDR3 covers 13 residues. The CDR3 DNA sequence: TGTGCCAGCGGTTTCGGGCTACTCAATGAGCAGTTCTTC. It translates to CASGFGLLNEQFF.